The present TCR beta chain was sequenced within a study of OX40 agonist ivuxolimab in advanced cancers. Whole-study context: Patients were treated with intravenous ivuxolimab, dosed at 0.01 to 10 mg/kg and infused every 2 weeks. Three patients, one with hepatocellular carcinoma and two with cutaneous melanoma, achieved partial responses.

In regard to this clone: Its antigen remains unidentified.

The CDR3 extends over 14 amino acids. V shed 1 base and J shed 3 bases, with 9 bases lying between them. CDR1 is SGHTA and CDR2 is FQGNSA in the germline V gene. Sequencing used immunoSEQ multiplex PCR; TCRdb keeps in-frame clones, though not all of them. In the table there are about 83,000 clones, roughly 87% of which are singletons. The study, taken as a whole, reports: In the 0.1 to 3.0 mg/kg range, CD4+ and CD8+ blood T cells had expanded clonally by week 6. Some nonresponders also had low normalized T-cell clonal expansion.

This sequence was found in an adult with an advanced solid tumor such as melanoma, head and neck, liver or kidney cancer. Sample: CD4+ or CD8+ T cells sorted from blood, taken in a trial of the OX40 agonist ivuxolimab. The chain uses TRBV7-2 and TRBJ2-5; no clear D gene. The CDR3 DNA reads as TGTGCCAGCAGCTTAGGTTGGCAGAAAGAGACCCAGTACTTC. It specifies CASSLGWQKETQYF.